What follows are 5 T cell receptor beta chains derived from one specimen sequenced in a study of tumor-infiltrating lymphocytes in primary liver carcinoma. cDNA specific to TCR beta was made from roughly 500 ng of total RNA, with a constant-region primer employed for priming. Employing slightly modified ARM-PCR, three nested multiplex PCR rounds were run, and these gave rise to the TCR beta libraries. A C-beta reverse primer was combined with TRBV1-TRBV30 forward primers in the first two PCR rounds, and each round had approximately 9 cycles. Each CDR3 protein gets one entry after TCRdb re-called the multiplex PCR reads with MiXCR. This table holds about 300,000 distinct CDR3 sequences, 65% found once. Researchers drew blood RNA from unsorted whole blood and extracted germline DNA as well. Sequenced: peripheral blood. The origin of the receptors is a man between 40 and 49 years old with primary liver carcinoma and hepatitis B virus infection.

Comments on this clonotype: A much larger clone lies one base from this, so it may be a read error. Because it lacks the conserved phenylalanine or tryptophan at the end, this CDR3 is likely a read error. CDR3 sequence (DNA): TGTGCCAGCAGCATCGGACTCAGCTCCTACAATGAGCAGTTCTCC. Translating it yields CASSIGLSSYNEQFS. The V gene is TRBV5-6, the J gene TRBJ2-1; possible D gene TRBD2, 5 bases. V gave up 4 bases and J gave up 0 bases, with 11 bases separating them. The CDR3 runs to 15 residues. The germline CDR1 and CDR2 sequences are SGHDT and YYEEEE.

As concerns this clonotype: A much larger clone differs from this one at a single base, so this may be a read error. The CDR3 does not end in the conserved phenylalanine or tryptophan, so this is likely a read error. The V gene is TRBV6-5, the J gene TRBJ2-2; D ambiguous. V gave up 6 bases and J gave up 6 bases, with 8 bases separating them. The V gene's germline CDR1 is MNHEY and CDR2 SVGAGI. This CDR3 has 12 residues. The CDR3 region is CASSPHSGELFL. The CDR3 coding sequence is TGTGCCAGCAGCCCTCACTCCGGGGAGCTGTTTTTG.

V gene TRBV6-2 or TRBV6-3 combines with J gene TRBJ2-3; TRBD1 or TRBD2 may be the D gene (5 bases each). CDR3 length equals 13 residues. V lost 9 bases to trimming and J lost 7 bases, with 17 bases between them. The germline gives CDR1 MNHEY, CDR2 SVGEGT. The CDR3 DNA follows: TGTGCCAGGAGTGACCCGGGGCTCAATACGCAGTATTTT. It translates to CARSDPGLNTQYF.

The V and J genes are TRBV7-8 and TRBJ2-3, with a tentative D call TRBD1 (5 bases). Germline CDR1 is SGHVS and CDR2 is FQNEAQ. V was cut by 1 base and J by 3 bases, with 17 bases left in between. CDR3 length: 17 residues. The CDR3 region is CASSLGSGFLWTDTQYF. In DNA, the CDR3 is TGTGCCAGCAGCTTAGGGTCAGGGTTCTTATGGACAGATACGCAGTATTTT.

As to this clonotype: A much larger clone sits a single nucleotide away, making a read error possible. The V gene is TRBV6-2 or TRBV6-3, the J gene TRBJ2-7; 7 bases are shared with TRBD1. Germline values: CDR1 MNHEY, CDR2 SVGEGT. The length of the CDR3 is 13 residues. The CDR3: CASRGDRLYKQYF. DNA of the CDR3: TGTGCCAGCAGAGGGGACAGACTCTACAAGCAGTACTTC.